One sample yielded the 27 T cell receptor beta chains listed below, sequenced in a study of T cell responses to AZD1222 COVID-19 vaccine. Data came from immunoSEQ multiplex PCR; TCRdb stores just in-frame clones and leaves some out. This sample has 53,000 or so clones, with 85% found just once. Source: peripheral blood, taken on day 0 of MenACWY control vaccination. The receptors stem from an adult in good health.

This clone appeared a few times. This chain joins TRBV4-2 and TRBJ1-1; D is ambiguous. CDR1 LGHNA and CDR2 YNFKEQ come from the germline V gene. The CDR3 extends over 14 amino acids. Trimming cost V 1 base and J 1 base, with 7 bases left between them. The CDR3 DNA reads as TGTGCCAGCAGCCAAGTAAAGTCGAACACTGAAGCTTTCTTT. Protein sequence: CASSQVKSNTEAFF.

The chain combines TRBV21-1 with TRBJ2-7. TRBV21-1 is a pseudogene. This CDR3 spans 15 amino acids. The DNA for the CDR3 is TGTGCCAGCAGCAAGGGTATGAGACCTACCTACGAGCAGTACTTC. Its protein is CASSKGMRPTYEQYF.

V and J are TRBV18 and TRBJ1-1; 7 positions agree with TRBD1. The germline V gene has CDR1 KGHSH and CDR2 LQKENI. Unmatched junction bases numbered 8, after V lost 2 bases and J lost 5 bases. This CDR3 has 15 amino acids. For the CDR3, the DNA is TGTGCCAGCTCACCATCGGAGGGGGCGCGGACTGAAGCTTTCTTT. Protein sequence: CASSPSEGARTEAFF.

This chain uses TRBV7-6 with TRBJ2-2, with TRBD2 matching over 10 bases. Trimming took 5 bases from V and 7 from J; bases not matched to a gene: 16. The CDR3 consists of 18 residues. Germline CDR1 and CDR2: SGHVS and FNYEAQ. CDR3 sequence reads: CASSPNPAGGPWNGELFF. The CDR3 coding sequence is TGTGCCAGCAGCCCCAACCCAGCGGGAGGGCCCTGGAACGGGGAGCTGTTTTTT.

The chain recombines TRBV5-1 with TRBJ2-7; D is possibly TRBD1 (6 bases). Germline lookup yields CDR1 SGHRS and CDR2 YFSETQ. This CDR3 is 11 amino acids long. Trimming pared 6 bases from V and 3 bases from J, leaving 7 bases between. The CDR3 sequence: CASTQGYEQYF. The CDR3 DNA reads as TGCGCCAGCACACAGGGCTACGAGCAGTACTTC.

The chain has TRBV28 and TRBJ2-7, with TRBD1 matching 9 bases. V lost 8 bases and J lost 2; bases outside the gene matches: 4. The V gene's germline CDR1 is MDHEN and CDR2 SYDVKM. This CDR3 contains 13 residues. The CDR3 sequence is CASGGQGPYEQYF. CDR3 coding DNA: TGTGCCAGCGGGGGACAGGGTCCCTACGAGCAGTACTTC.

The DNA of the CDR3 is TGTGCCAGCAGCTCCCCGGACAGCTATGGCTACACCTTC. Protein sequence: CASSSPDSYGYTF. This chain joins TRBV5-5 and TRBJ1-2; the D gene is possibly TRBD1 (6 bases). CDR3 length: 13 residues. Germline CDR1 SGHKS, CDR2 YYEKEE (reference sequence). The V end was cut by 3 bases, the J end by 4 bases, with 10 bases between.

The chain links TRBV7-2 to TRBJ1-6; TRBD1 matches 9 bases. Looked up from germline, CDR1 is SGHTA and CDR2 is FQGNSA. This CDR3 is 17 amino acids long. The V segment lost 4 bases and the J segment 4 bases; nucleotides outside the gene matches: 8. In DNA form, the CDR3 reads TGTGCCAGCAGCTCCACCGGGACAGGGAGTTATAATTCACCCCTCCACTTT. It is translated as CASSSTGTGSYNSPLHF.

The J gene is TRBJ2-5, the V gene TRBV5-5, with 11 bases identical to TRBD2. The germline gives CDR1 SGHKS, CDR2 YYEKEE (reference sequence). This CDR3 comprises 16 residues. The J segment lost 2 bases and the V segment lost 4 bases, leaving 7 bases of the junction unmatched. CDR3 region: CASSRISGRAQETQYF. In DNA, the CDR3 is TGTGCCAGCAGCCGAATTAGCGGGAGGGCGCAAGAGACCCAGTACTTC.

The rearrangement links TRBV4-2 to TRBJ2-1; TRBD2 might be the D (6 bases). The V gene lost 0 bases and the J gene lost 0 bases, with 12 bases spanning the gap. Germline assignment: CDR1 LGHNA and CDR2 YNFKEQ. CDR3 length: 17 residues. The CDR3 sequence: CASSQDLIAVSYNEQFF. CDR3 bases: TGTGCCAGCAGCCAAGATTTGATAGCGGTCTCCTACAATGAGCAGTTCTTC.

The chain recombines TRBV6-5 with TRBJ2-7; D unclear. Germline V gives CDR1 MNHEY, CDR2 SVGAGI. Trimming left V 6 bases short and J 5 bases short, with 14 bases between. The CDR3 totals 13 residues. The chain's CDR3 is CASSRQLIDEQYF. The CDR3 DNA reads TGTGCCAGCAGCCGGCAGTTAATCGACGAGCAGTACTTC.

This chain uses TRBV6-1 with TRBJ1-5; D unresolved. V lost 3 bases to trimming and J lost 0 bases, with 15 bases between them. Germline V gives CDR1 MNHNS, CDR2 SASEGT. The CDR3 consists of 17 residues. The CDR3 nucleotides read TGTGCCAGCAGTGAGAGACACGGAATATTTAGCAATCAGCCCCAGCATTTT. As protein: CASSERHGIFSNQPQHF.

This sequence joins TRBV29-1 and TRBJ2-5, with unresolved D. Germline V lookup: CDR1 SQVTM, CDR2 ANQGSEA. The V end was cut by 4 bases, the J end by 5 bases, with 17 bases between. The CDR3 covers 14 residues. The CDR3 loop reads CSVVWSEKGETQYF. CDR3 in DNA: TGCAGCGTTGTATGGAGCGAAAAAGGGGAGACCCAGTACTTC.

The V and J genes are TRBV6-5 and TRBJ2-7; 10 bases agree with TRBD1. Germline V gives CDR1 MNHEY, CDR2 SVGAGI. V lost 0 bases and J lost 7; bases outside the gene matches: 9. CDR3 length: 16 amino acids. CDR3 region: CASSYSAPGTGAEQYF. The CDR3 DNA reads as TGTGCCAGCAGTTACTCGGCCCCCGGGACAGGGGCTGAGCAGTACTTC.

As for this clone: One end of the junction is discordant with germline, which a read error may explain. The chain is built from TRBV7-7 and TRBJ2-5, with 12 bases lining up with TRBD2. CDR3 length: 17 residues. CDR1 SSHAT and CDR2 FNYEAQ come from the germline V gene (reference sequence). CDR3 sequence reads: CASSLGGLAGFGETQYF. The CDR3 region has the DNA TGTGCTAGCAGCTTAGGGGGACTAGCGGGTTTTGGGGAGACCCAGTACTTC.

CDR3 amino acids: CASSLLRGTGDAGELFF. CDR3 coding DNA: TGTGCCAGCAGTTTACTGCGCGGGACAGGGGACGCCGGGGAGCTGTTTTTT. The rearrangement uses TRBV28 and TRBJ2-2, with 10 bases that match TRBD1. This CDR3 is built from 17 residues. CDR1 and CDR2 from the germline V gene are MDHEN and SYDVKM. The J segment lost 6 bases and the V segment lost 2 bases, leaving 9 bases of the junction unmatched.

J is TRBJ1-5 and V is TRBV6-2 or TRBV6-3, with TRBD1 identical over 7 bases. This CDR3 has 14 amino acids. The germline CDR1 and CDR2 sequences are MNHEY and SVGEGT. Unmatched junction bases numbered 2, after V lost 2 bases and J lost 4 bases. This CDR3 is CASSYPDRNQPQHF. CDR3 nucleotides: TGTGCCAGCAGTTACCCGGACAGGAATCAGCCCCAGCATTTT.

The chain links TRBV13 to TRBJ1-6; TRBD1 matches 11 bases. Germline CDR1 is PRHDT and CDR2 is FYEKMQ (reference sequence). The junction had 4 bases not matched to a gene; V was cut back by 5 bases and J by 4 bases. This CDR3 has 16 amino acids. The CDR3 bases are TGTGCCAGCAGCCAAGGGGACAGGGGGTATAATTCACCCCTCCACTTT. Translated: CASSQGDRGYNSPLHF. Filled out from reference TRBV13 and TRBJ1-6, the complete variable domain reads AAGVIQSPRHLIKEKRETATLKCYPIPRHDTVYWYQQGPGQDPQFLISFYEKMQSDKGSIPDRFSAQQFSDYHSELNMSSLELGDSALYFCASSQGDRGYNSPLHFGNGTRLTVT.

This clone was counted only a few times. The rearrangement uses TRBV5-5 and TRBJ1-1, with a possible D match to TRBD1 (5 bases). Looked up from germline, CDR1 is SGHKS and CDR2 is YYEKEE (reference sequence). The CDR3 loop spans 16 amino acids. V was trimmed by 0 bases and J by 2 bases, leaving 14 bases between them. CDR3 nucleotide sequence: TGTGCCAGCAGCTTGGGGTTAGGGAGGGGTAACACTGAAGCTTTCTTT. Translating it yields CASSLGLGRGNTEAFF.

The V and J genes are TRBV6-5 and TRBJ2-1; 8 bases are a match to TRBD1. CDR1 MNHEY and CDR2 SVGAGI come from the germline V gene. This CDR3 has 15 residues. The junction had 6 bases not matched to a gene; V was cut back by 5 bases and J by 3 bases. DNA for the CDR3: TGTGCCAGCAGTCCTCGGACAGGGAACTACAATGAGCAGTTCTTC. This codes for CASSPRTGNYNEQFF.

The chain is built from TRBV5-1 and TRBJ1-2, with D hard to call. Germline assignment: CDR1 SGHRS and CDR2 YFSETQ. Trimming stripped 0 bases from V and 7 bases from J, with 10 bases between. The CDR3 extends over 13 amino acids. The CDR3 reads CASSLVVGVGYTF. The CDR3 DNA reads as TGCGCCAGCAGCTTGGTGGTCGGGGTTGGCTACACCTTC.

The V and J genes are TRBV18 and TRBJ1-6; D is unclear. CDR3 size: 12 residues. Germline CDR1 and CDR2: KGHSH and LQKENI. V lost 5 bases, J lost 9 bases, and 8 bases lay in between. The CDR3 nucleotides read TGTGCCAGCTCAACAGTTAGTTCACCCCTCCACTTT. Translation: CASSTVSSPLHF.

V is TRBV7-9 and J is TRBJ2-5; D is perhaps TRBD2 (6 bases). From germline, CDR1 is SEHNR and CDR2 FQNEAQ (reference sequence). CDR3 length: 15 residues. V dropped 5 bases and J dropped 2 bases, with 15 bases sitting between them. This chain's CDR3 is CASSPGDSGQETQYF. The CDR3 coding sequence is TGTGCCAGCAGCCCGGGGGATAGCGGACAAGAGACCCAGTACTTC.

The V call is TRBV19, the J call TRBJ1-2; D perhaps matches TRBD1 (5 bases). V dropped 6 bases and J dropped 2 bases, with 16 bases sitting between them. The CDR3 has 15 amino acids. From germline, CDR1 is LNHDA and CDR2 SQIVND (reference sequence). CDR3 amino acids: CASSPDRHRNYGYTF. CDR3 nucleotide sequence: TGTGCCAGTAGCCCAGACAGACACAGGAACTATGGCTACACCTTC.

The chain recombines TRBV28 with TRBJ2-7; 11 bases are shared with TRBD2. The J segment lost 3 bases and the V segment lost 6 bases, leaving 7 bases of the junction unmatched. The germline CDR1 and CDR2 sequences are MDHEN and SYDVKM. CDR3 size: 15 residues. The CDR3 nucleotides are TGTGCCAGCAGCCACATAGCGGGAGGGCACTACGAGCAGTACTTC. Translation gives CASSHIAGGHYEQYF.

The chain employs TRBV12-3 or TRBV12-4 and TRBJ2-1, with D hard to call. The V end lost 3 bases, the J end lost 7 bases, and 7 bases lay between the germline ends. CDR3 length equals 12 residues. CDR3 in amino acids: CASSFLGNEQFF. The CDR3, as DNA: TGTGCCAGCAGTTTTCTAGGGAATGAGCAGTTCTTC.

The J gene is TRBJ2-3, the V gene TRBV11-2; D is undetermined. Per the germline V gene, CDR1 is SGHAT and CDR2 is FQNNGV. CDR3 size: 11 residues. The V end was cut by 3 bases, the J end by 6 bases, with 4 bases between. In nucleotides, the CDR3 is TGTGCCAGCAGCTTGGGGGATACGCAGTATTTT. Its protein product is CASSLGDTQYF.